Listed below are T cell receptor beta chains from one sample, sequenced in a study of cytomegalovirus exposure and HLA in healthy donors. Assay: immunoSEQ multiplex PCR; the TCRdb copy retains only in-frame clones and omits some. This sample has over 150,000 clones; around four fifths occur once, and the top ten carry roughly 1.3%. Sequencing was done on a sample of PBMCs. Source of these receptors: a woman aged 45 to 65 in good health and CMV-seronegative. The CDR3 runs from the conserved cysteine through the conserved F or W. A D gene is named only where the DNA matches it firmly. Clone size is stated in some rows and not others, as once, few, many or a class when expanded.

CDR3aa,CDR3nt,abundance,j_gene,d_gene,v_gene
CASSLTGRLHEQYF,TGTGCCAGCTCACTCACAGGTAGGCTCCACGAGCAGTACTTC,.,TRBJ2-7,.,TRBV18
CASSLQLNTEAFF,TGTGCCAGCAGCTTGCAGTTGAACACTGAAGCTTTCTTT,.,TRBJ1-1,.,TRBV5-4
CASSRGGPGGYTF,TGTGCCAGCAGCCGAGGGGGACCGGGAGGCTACACCTTC,.,TRBJ1-2,.,TRBV5-6
CASSLGRGMVVYEQYF,TGTGCCAGCAGTTTGGGGAGGGGAATGGTTGTCTACGAGCAGTACTTC,.,TRBJ2-7,TRBD2,TRBV27
CASSFPSERQPQHF,TGTGCCAGCAGCTTCCCCTCTGAGAGACAGCCCCAGCATTTT,.,TRBJ1-5,.,TRBV7-2
CASSLQGAPEAFF,TGTGCCAGCAGCTTACAGGGGGCCCCTGAAGCTTTCTTT,.,TRBJ1-1,TRBD1,TRBV5-8
CASSRGGVRNQPQHF,TGTGCCAGCAGTAGAGGGGGGGTTCGGAATCAGCCCCAGCATTTT,.,TRBJ1-5,.,TRBV11-2
CASSSVVADTQYF,TGTGCCAGCAGTTCGGTTGTTGCAGATACGCAGTATTTT,.,TRBJ2-3,.,TRBV6-4
CASSRGREGTEAFF,TGTGCCAGCTCACGTGGTAGAGAGGGCACTGAAGCTTTCTTT,.,TRBJ1-1,.,TRBV18
CASSQGWDRGSYEQYF,TGCGCCAGCAGCCAAGGATGGGACAGGGGTTCCTACGAGCAGTACTTC,.,TRBJ2-7,TRBD1,TRBV4-3
CASSLVGGAYEQYF,TGTGCCAGCAGTTTAGTAGGGGGGGCCTACGAGCAGTACTTC,.,TRBJ2-7,.,TRBV27
CASSPTGQIEKLFF,TGCGCCAGCAGCCCCACCGGACAGATAGAAAAACTGTTTTTT,few,TRBJ1-4,.,TRBV5-1
CASSLGGGGSYGYTF,TGTGCCAGCAGCTTAGGCGGGGGGGGTTCGTACGGCTACACCTTC,.,TRBJ1-2,.,TRBV7-8
CASSQGGSSGNTIYF,TGTGCCAGCAGCCAGGGGGGAAGCTCTGGAAACACCATATATTTT,.,TRBJ1-3,TRBD1,TRBV7-2
CASSQGGGKEELFF,TGTGCCAGCAGCCAAGGGGGGGGAAAGGAGGAGCTGTTTTTT,.,TRBJ2-2,.,TRBV5-4
CASSSPGTGYGYTF,TGTGCCAGCAGTTCCCCCGGGACAGGGTATGGCTACACCTTC,.,TRBJ1-2,TRBD1,TRBV6-6
CASSYIPGTGELFF,TGTGCCAGCAGCTACATCCCAGGGACCGGGGAGCTGTTTTTT,.,TRBJ2-2,.,TRBV7-8
CASSRAPGPGAGANVLTF,TGTGCCAGCAGCCGGGCCCCCGGCCCCGGGGCTGGGGCCAACGTCCTGACTTTC,once,TRBJ2-6,.,TRBV14
CASRREGLGGGYTF,TGTGCCAGCAGGCGGGAGGGCCTTGGGGGAGGCTACACCTTC,once,TRBJ1-2,.,TRBV27
CASSLGRGVHGDTQYF,TGTGCCAGCAGCTTAGGTCGCGGGGTCCACGGGGATACGCAGTATTTT,.,TRBJ2-3,.,TRBV7-9
CASSLPGVNEQFF,TGTGCCAGCAGCTTGCCAGGGGTGAATGAGCAGTTCTTC,.,TRBJ2-1,.,TRBV5-6
CASSRTSGGRETQYF,TGTGCCAGTTCGAGGACTAGCGGGGGAAGAGAGACCCAGTACTTC,.,TRBJ2-5,TRBD2,TRBV2
CASSYRDRLQETQYF,TGTGCCAGCAGTTACAGGGACAGGCTCCAAGAGACCCAGTACTTC,once,TRBJ2-5,TRBD1,TRBV6-5
CASSDKTYGYTF,TGTGCCAGCTCAGACAAAACCTATGGCTACACCTTC,.,TRBJ1-2,.,TRBV18
CSAPGQGGAGELFF,TGCAGCGCACCGGGACAGGGTGGAGCCGGGGAGCTGTTTTTT,.,TRBJ2-2,TRBD1,TRBV29-1
CASSAVQGAGQPQHF,TGTGCCAGCAGCGCCGTCCAGGGGGCTGGGCAGCCCCAGCATTTT,.,TRBJ1-5,TRBD1,TRBV2
CASSPRTSGSINEQYF,TGTGCCAGCAGCCCGAGGACTAGCGGGAGCATCAACGAGCAGTACTTC,.,TRBJ2-7,TRBD2,TRBV7-8
CATSRDPGAGFEKLFF,TGTGCCACCAGCAGAGATCCCGGTGCAGGGTTTGAAAAACTGTTTTTT,.,TRBJ1-4,.,TRBV15
CASSGQGRGDGYTF,TGTGCCAGCAGTGGCCAGGGTAGGGGTGATGGCTACACCTTC,once,TRBJ1-2,.,TRBV6-4
CASSWTLQGDSYEQYF,TGCGCCAGCAGCTGGACCTTACAGGGGGACTCCTACGAGCAGTACTTC,few,TRBJ2-7,TRBD1,TRBV5-1
CSGTAGGNTEAFF,TGCAGCGGAACCGCAGGGGGGAACACTGAAGCTTTCTTT,.,TRBJ1-1,TRBD1,TRBV29-1
CASSLFGPSQSSGFHNEQFF,TGTGCCAGCAGTTTATTCGGCCCTTCCCAGTCTAGCGGGTTCCACAATGAGCAGTTCTTC,.,TRBJ2-1,TRBD2,TRBV27
CASSVTSKSSYNEQFF,TGTGCCAGCAGCGTAACTAGTAAGAGCTCCTACAATGAGCAGTTCTTC,.,TRBJ2-1,.,TRBV9
CASRSTGTPEQFF,TGTGCCAGCAGGAGTACCGGGACACCTGAGCAGTTCTTC,.,TRBJ2-1,.,TRBV5-5
CASTRGGGGEQYF,TGCGCCAGCACAAGGGGTGGCGGGGGCGAGCAGTACTTC,.,TRBJ2-7,TRBD2,TRBV5-1
CASSAGQGNEAFF,TGTGCCAGCAGCGCCGGACAGGGGAATGAAGCTTTCTTT,.,TRBJ1-1,TRBD1,TRBV7-2
CAEAPDRAGYGYTF,TGTGCAGAGGCACCCGACAGGGCTGGCTATGGCTACACCTTC,.,TRBJ1-2,TRBD1,TRBV7-9
CASSFLQGATDGYTF,TGTGCCAGCAGTTTCTTGCAGGGGGCGACCGATGGCTACACCTTC,once,TRBJ1-2,TRBD1,TRBV27
CASSLRQRDAYEQYF,TGTGCCAGCAGCTTAAGGCAGCGGGACGCCTACGAGCAGTACTTC,few,TRBJ2-7,TRBD2,TRBV7-8
CASGTRGGDTDTQYF,TGTGCCAGCGGAACGAGAGGGGGCGACACAGATACGCAGTATTTT,.,TRBJ2-3,TRBD1,TRBV27
CASSLVSAGPSYNEQFF,TGTGCCAGCAGCTTAGTGTCAGCGGGACCTTCCTACAATGAGCAGTTCTTC,.,TRBJ2-1,TRBD2,TRBV7-2
CASSVNLAGGEETQYF,TGTGCCAGCAGCGTCAATTTAGCGGGGGGTGAGGAGACCCAGTACTTC,.,TRBJ2-5,TRBD2,TRBV9